Presented here are 22 T cell receptor beta chains from one specimen sequenced in a study of cytomegalovirus exposure and HLA in healthy donors. The study ran its PCR with 60 Vbeta and 13 Jbeta primers. Assay: immunoSEQ multiplex PCR; the TCRdb copy retains only in-frame clones and omits some. The data contain approximately 130,000 clones, 83% of them singletons. Sample: PBMCs. The receptors here all came from a girl aged 2 to 10 in good health and CMV-seronegative.

The chain recombines TRBV9 with TRBJ2-5; 9 bases match TRBD1. The tail of the sequence fits TRBJ2-7 better, so the J call may be wrong. Germline V gene lookup returns CDR1 SGDLS and CDR2 YYNGEE. This CDR3 spans 16 amino acids. This CDR3 reads CASSVAATGGTYEQYF. The CDR3, as DNA: TGTGCCAGCAGCGTAGCAGCGACAGGGGGAACCTACGAGCAGTACTTC.

The chain couples TRBV7-2 to TRBJ1-2, with D uncertain. Germline loops: CDR1 SGHTA, CDR2 FQGNSA. The CDR3 consists of 14 residues. The ends were cut back, 0 bases at V and 8 bases at J, with 13 bases in the middle. The CDR3 spells CASSLAGLLGGYTF. In nucleotides, the CDR3 is TGTGCCAGCAGCTTAGCCGGACTCCTGGGAGGCTACACCTTC.

The chain has TRBV13 and TRBJ2-2; D unclear. Trimming took 7 bases from V and 4 from J, leaving 10 bases between them. The germline V gene has CDR1 PRHDT and CDR2 FYEKMQ (reference sequence). The CDR3 loop spans 13 amino acids. Here the CDR3 DNA reads TGTGCCAGCACCCAGCGATTCACCGGGGAGCTGTTTTTT. Protein product: CASTQRFTGELFF.

This clone was recorded a few times. The rearrangement uses TRBV6-4 and TRBJ2-3; 10 nucleotides align to TRBD2. The ends lost 3 bases at V and 1 base at J; junction bases unmatched: 4. The V gene's germline CDR1 is MRHNA and CDR2 SNTAGT. The CDR3 runs 16 residues. CDR3 in DNA: TGTGCCAGCAGTGAGCGAAGCGGGAGGGGCACAGATACGCAGTATTTT. Encoded protein: CASSERSGRGTDTQYF.

A single count supports this clone. The V and J genes are TRBV9 and TRBJ1-2, with 10 bases aligning to TRBD1. This CDR3 is 14 amino acids long. Germline CDR1 and CDR2: SGDLS and YYNGEE. Trimming at V came to 4 bases and at J to 7 bases, leaving 7 bases not matched to a gene. Here the CDR3 DNA reads TGTGCCAGCAGCACATCCGGGACAGGGGTTGGCTACACCTTC. Its protein is CASSTSGTGVGYTF.

The chain is built from TRBV18 and TRBJ2-1; 10 bases line up with TRBD2. J lost 7 bases, V lost 3 bases, and 15 bases had no gene match. The CDR3 extends over 18 amino acids. CDR1 and CDR2 from the germline V gene are KGHSH and LQKENI. The CDR3 region is CASSPSVPTSGILNEQFF. CDR3 in DNA: TGTGCCAGCTCACCTAGCGTACCAACTAGCGGGATTTTAAATGAGCAGTTCTTC.

This clone was recorded once. CDR3 bases: TGTGCCTGGAGTGTTCGGAGGGAGGGGACCGAGCAGTACTTC. Amino acid sequence: CAWSVRREGTEQYF. J is TRBJ2-7 and V is TRBV30; 7 positions agree with TRBD2. J was trimmed by 6 bases and V by 0 bases; bases with no gene match: 8. This CDR3 spans 14 amino acids. Per the germline V gene, CDR1 is GTSNPN and CDR2 is SVGIG (reference sequence).

The J gene is TRBJ1-1, the V gene TRBV29-1; D is perhaps TRBD1 (5 bases). The CDR3 is made up of 15 amino acids. The V and J ends lost 2 bases and 7 bases respectively, with 20 bases between them. CDR1 SQVTM and CDR2 ANQGSEA come from the germline V gene. DNA for the CDR3: TGCAGCGTTGAATACACCCGAGACAGTAGTAGTGAAGCTTTCTTT. It translates to CSVEYTRDSSSEAFF.

The chain employs TRBV19 and TRBJ2-1; the D gene is possibly TRBD1 (6 bases). V dropped 5 bases and J dropped 8 bases, with 16 bases sitting between them. The V gene's germline CDR1 is LNHDA and CDR2 SQIVND (reference sequence). The CDR3 extends over 14 amino acids. CDR3 sequence: CASSGQPGGDEQFF. CDR3 coding DNA: TGTGCCAGTAGTGGACAGCCTGGGGGCGATGAGCAGTTCTTC. Supplemented by reference TRBV19 and TRBJ2-1, the full variable domain reads DGGITQSPKYLFRKEGQNVTLSCEQNLNHDAMYWYRQDPGQGLRLIYYSQIVNDFQKGDIAEGYSVSREKKESFPLTVTSAQKNPTAFYLCASSGQPGGDEQFFGPGTRLTVL.

This clone occurred a few times. V gene TRBV28 combines with J gene TRBJ1-5; weak D call: TRBD1 (5 bases). The CDR3 loop spans 12 amino acids. Germline V lookup: CDR1 MDHEN, CDR2 SYDVKM. V was pared by 8 bases and J by 5 bases, with 10 bases between. CDR3 sequence reads: CASGGGDQPQHF. DNA for the CDR3: TGTGCCAGCGGGGGAGGCGATCAGCCCCAGCATTTT.

The chain links TRBV2 to TRBJ2-1; tentatively, D is TRBD2 (5 bases). The CDR3 spans 14 residues. V lost 7 bases to trimming and J lost 11 bases, with 21 bases between them. CDR1 is SNHLY and CDR2 is FYNNEI in the germline V gene. CDR3 region: CASIAANSGRKQFF. CDR3 DNA: TGTGCCAGCATTGCGGCAAACAGCGGACGGAAGCAGTTCTTC.

The chain is built from TRBV5-1 and TRBJ2-1, with TRBD2 matching 13 bases. CDR1 and CDR2 from the germline V gene are SGHRS and YFSETQ. Losses at the gene ends were 4 bases for V and 6 bases for J; bases not matched to a gene: 13. CDR3 length: 18 amino acids. The CDR3, as DNA: TGCGCCAGCAGCCGGCGGACTAGCGGGAGTTTGATTAGCAATGAGCAGTTCTTC. Its protein product is CASSRRTSGSLISNEQFF.

This clone was detected only a few times. This CDR3 is also generated by other DNA sequences in the sample. The gene calls are TRBV6-5 and TRBJ1-2; D call uncertain. The V gene's germline CDR1 is MNHEY and CDR2 SVGAGI. Trimming removed 0 bases from V and 2 bases from J, with 7 bases in between. CDR3 size: 14 residues. The CDR3 DNA reads TGTGCCAGCAGTTACTCGGCGGGAAACTATGGCTACACCTTC. Translated, it gives CASSYSAGNYGYTF.

With respect to this clone: At one end, the junction sequence differs from germline, possibly due to a read error. Other DNA sequences in this specimen translate into the identical CDR3. This chain connects TRBV15 to TRBJ1-1, with unresolved D. The CDR3 loop spans 13 amino acids. The germline V gene has CDR1 LNHNV and CDR2 YYDKDF (reference sequence). The CDR3 sequence: CATSRDYDTEAFF. Written as DNA, the CDR3 is TGTGCCACCAGCAGAGATTATGACACTGAGGCTTTCTTT.

This chain joins TRBV7-2 and TRBJ2-7, with D perhaps TRBD2 (5 bases). The ends were cut back, 3 bases at V and 0 bases at J, with 12 bases in the middle. Germline lookup yields CDR1 SGHTA and CDR2 FQGNSA. This CDR3 is built from 15 residues. The CDR3 loop is CASSLRVEYSYEQYF. DNA for the CDR3: TGTGCCAGCAGCTTGAGGGTGGAGTACTCCTACGAGCAGTACTTC.

This chain joins TRBV30 and TRBJ2-3; 10 bases line up with TRBD2. Germline V gives CDR1 GTSNPN, CDR2 SVGIG (reference sequence). The CDR3 loop spans 16 amino acids. V shed 0 bases and J 4 bases; nucleotides not matched to a gene: 7. The CDR3 sequence is CAWSVETSGTPDTQYF. The CDR3, as DNA: TGTGCCTGGAGTGTAGAAACTAGCGGGACCCCAGATACGCAGTATTTT.

CDR3 sequence (DNA): TGTGCCAGCAGTTCCTGGGGGACAGGGGGGGTCAGAAGCTCCTACGAGCAGTACTTC. Amino acids: CASSSWGTGGVRSSYEQYF. The genes are TRBV27 and TRBJ2-7, with TRBD1 matching over 11 bases. Germline V gene sequence: CDR1 MNHEY, CDR2 SMNVEV (reference sequence). The length of the CDR3 is 19 residues. Trimming took 4 bases from V and 0 from J; bases not matched to a gene: 14.

This CDR3 reads CASKTGGTDTQYF. The CDR3 DNA is TGTGCCAGCAAAACAGGGGGCACAGATACGCAGTATTTT. The gene calls are TRBV6-5 and TRBJ2-3, with 7 bases fitting TRBD1. The CDR3 loop spans 13 amino acids. The J segment lost 1 base and the V segment lost 7 bases, leaving 2 bases of the junction unmatched. CDR1 and CDR2 (germline): MNHEY, SVGAGI.

The CDR3 bases are TGTGCCAGTAGTGTAGGAAAGGGGGAGATCCTAGCCAAAAACATTCAGTACTTC. Protein sequence: CASSVGKGEILAKNIQYF. The V gene is TRBV19, the J gene TRBJ2-4; D perhaps matches TRBD1 (6 bases). V was shortened by 5 bases and J by 0 bases, with 20 bases between the two germline ends. The CDR3 spans 18 residues. CDR1 and CDR2 from the germline V gene are LNHDA and SQIVND (reference sequence).

The V gene is TRBV5-1, the J gene TRBJ1-3, with a possible D match to TRBD1 (5 bases). Trimming shortened V by 0 bases and J by 4 bases, and 14 bases separated the two germline ends. Germline-derived CDR1 and CDR2 are SGHRS and YFSETQ. This CDR3 region has 16 residues. The chain's CDR3 is CASSLEFGGSGNTIYF. Here the CDR3 DNA reads TGCGCCAGCAGCTTGGAGTTCGGGGGATCCGGAAACACCATATATTTT.

The rearrangement uses TRBV13 and TRBJ2-5; TRBD1 aligns across 7 bases. This CDR3 contains 13 residues. J was trimmed by 6 bases and V by 1 base; bases with no gene match: 2. Germline CDR1 reads PRHDT; CDR2 reads FYEKMQ (reference sequence). The CDR3 loop reads CASSLEGQQTQYF. CDR3 nucleotide sequence: TGTGCCAGCAGCTTAGAGGGACAGCAGACCCAGTACTTC.

V gene TRBV29-1 combines with J gene TRBJ2-6; weak D call: TRBD2 (6 bases). The ends were cut back, 3 bases at V and 0 bases at J, with 12 bases in the middle. The CDR3 has 16 residues. Germline V gives CDR1 SQVTM, CDR2 ANQGSEA. The CDR3 is CSVDGLGGSGANVLTF. The CDR3 nucleotides read TGCAGCGTTGATGGATTGGGGGGCTCTGGGGCCAACGTCCTGACTTTC. The full variable domain, rest sourced from reference TRBV29-1 and TRBJ2-6, is SAVISQKPSRDICQRGTSLTIQCQVDSQVTMMFWYRQQPGQSLTLIATANQGSEATYESGFVIDKFPISRPNLTFSTLTVSNMSPEDSSIYLCSVDGLGGSGANVLTFGAGSRLTVL.